Following are 29 T cell receptor beta chains from one sample sequenced in a study of blood T cell repertoires in COVID-19. Some clones are missing from TCRdb's copy, which holds only in-frame ones; the method was immunoSEQ multiplex PCR. The sample has 100,000 to 120,000 clones, about three quarters seen once. The specimen was peripheral blood. The source is a woman aged 40 to 50 with acute or convalescent COVID-19.

This clone turned up a few times. This chain connects TRBV28 to TRBJ2-7; 10 positions agree with TRBD2. This CDR3 is built from 18 residues. CDR1 is MDHEN, CDR2 SYDVKM, per germline. V was pared by 4 bases and J by 3 bases, with 15 bases of the junction left unmatched. In DNA, the CDR3 is TGTGCCAGCAGTTCGTGGACTAGCGGACAATCCGGCCTCTACGAGCAGTACTTC. This translates into CASSSWTSGQSGLYEQYF.

This clone was detected only a few times. This sequence joins TRBV5-1 and TRBJ1-2; D may be TRBD1 (5 bases). With 4 bases removed from V and 6 bases from J, the gap between germline ends came to 19 bases. From germline, CDR1 is SGHRS and CDR2 YFSETQ. CDR3 length equals 15 residues. In DNA, the CDR3 is TGCGCCAGCAGCCCCTCCGTGGGGGGGGAAGATGGCTACACCTTC. Amino acids: CASSPSVGGEDGYTF.

The V and J genes are TRBV5-1 and TRBJ1-6; possibly TRBD1 for D (5 bases). CDR1 is SGHRS, CDR2 YFSETQ, per germline. The V end was cut by 0 bases, the J end by 10 bases, with 8 bases between. This CDR3 region has 13 residues. The CDR3 region has the DNA TGCGCCAGCAGCTTGGCAGGGTACTCACCCCTCCACTTT. It specifies CASSLAGYSPLHF.

The chain is built from TRBV2 and TRBJ2-1; D remains ambiguous. V lost 8 bases and J 0 bases, leaving 8 bases between the germline ends. CDR3 size: 13 residues. CDR1 is SNHLY and CDR2 is FYNNEI in the germline V gene. The CDR3 DNA is TGTGCCAGCGCGTATAGCTCCTACAATGAGCAGTTCTTC. It encodes CASAYSSYNEQFF.

This chain links TRBV5-1 with TRBJ2-7, with TRBD2 identical over 15 bases. Germline V gene data show CDR1 as SGHRS and CDR2 as YFSETQ. This CDR3 contains 18 residues. Trimming removed 3 bases from V and 3 bases from J; junction bases left unmatched: 10. The CDR3 here is CASSWTSGGARLYYEQYF. The CDR3 nucleotides read TGCGCCAGCAGCTGGACTAGCGGGGGGGCTCGACTCTACTACGAGCAGTACTTC.

CDR3 DNA sequence: TGTGCCAGCTCACCGGACAGGCGGAATGAAAAACTGTTTTTT. Translated: CASSPDRRNEKLFF. V is TRBV18 and J is TRBJ1-4, with TRBD1 matching over 7 bases. Per germline, CDR1 KGHSH and CDR2 LQKENI. The CDR3 runs to 14 residues. The junction had 3 bases not matched to a gene; V was cut back by 3 bases and J by 5 bases.

The chain employs TRBV18 and TRBJ2-1; TRBD2 aligns across 7 bases. CDR1 KGHSH and CDR2 LQKENI come from the germline V gene. CDR3 size: 15 residues. V dropped 0 bases and J dropped 7; count of bases not matched to a gene: 6. Written as DNA, the CDR3 is TGTGCCAGCTCACCACCTGTTTCCGGGAGGAATGAGCAGTTCTTC. Translated: CASSPPVSGRNEQFF.

This clone was recorded a few times. The chain couples TRBV3-1 (or the pseudogene TRBV3-2) to TRBJ1-6; D is unclear. The germline gives CDR1 LGHDT, CDR2 YNNKEL (reference sequence). The CDR3 is 14 residues long. The V gene lost 0 bases and the J gene lost 8 bases, with 8 bases spanning the gap. CDR3 residues: CASSQDVGDSPLHF. The DNA of the CDR3 is TGTGCCAGCAGCCAAGATGTCGGGGATTCACCCCTCCACTTT.

V and J are TRBV2 and TRBJ2-3; 10 nucleotides align to TRBD2. V trimming: 6 bases; J trimming: 1 base; junction bases outside the gene matches: 4. Germline V CDR1 and CDR2: SNHLY, FYNNEI. CDR3 length equals 15 residues. The CDR3 nucleotides read TGTGCCAGCAGCGCAGGACTAGCGGGCACAGATACGCAGTATTTT. It yields the protein CASSAGLAGTDTQYF.

This chain connects TRBV5-1 to TRBJ2-2; 12 bases agree with TRBD1. There are 16 residues in the CDR3. Germline V gene sequence: CDR1 SGHRS, CDR2 YFSETQ. The ends lost 4 bases at V and 7 bases at J; junction bases unmatched: 8. Here the CDR3 DNA reads TGCGCCAGCAGCCCGGGACAGGGGGCTGGGTACGGGGAGCTGTTTTTT. It translates to CASSPGQGAGYGELFF.

This clone was seen only a few times. The rearrangement uses TRBV3-1 (or the pseudogene TRBV3-2) and TRBJ1-6; no firm D call. Germline V gene data show CDR1 as LGHDT and CDR2 as YNNKEL (reference sequence). Trimming took 3 bases from V and 10 from J, leaving 16 bases between them. CDR3 size: 15 residues. CDR3 in amino acids: CASSHAGIYGSPLHF. Written as DNA, the CDR3 is TGTGCCAGCAGCCACGCCGGGATTTACGGGTCACCCCTCCACTTT.

The sample holds a few counts of this clone. The same CDR3 is also encoded by other DNA sequences in this sample. This rearrangement joins TRBV2 to TRBJ2-3, with D perhaps matching TRBD1 (7 bases). V was cut by 5 bases and J by 7 bases, with 19 bases left in between. Germline loops: CDR1 SNHLY, CDR2 FYNNEI. This CDR3 has 15 amino acids. This CDR3 reads CASSRGDSLRNTQYF. The CDR3 DNA is TGTGCCAGCAGTAGGGGGGACAGCCTCCGGAATACGCAGTATTTT.

The chain is built from TRBV5-5 and TRBJ1-2, with no clear D. This CDR3 contains 13 residues. The germline V gene has CDR1 SGHKS and CDR2 YYEKEE (reference sequence). V was pared by 0 bases and J by 8 bases, with 11 bases between. This chain's CDR3 is CASSLAESWGYTF. For the CDR3, the DNA is TGTGCCAGCAGCTTGGCCGAGTCATGGGGCTACACCTTC.

This clone was picked up a small number of times. This chain uses TRBV29-1 with TRBJ1-4; 8 nucleotides line up with TRBD1. The J segment lost 7 bases and the V segment lost 4 bases, leaving 11 bases of the junction unmatched. The CDR3 extends over 15 amino acids. Per germline, CDR1 SQVTM and CDR2 ANQGSEA. The CDR3 DNA reads TGCAGCGTTGGAGGACAGGGCGGGTTCGGTGAAAAACTGTTTTTT. Translating it yields CSVGGQGGFGEKLFF.

This chain's CDR3 is CSASGGGAWVNEQFF. The CDR3 DNA sequence: TGCAGTGCTAGTGGGGGAGGGGCGTGGGTGAATGAGCAGTTCTTC. The chain links TRBV20-1 to TRBJ2-1, with 7 positions matching TRBD2. With 3 bases clipped from V and 7 bases from J, the junction kept 12 bases outside the gene matches. CDR3 length: 15 amino acids. From germline, CDR1 is DFQATT and CDR2 SNEGSKA (reference sequence).

This chain uses TRBV7-9 with TRBJ2-7, with 9 positions matching TRBD1. V shed 5 bases, J shed 4 bases, and the junction held 9 bases outside the gene matches. Germline assignment: CDR1 SEHNR and CDR2 FQNEAQ (reference sequence). There are 15 residues in the CDR3. Here the CDR3 reads CASSGGTGNEYEQYF. The CDR3 bases are TGTGCCAGCAGCGGAGGGACAGGGAACGAATACGAGCAGTACTTC.

The J gene is TRBJ1-5, the V gene TRBV7-9; D is ambiguous. Deletions cut 5 bases from V and 3 bases from J, with 14 bases between. Germline CDR1 and CDR2: SEHNR and FQNEAQ (reference sequence). The CDR3 covers 15 residues. CDR3 sequence: CASSPPRVDNQPQHF. The CDR3 DNA is TGTGCCAGCAGCCCCCCCCGGGTGGACAATCAGCCCCAGCATTTT.

The chain carries TRBV19 and TRBJ1-5, with a tentative D call TRBD1 (6 bases). The CDR3 is made up of 14 amino acids. Germline CDR1 is LNHDA and CDR2 is SQIVND (reference sequence). Trimming took off 7 bases at V and 4 bases at J, with 14 bases between the two ends. For the CDR3, the DNA is TGTGCCAGTATGCAGGGGCCGCAAAATCAGCCCCAGCATTTT. Amino acid sequence: CASMQGPQNQPQHF. Full variable domain (rest looked up from reference TRBV19 and TRBJ1-5): DGGITQSPKYLFRKEGQNVTLSCEQNLNHDAMYWYRQDPGQGLRLIYYSQIVNDFQKGDIAEGYSVSREKKESFPLTVTSAQKNPTAFYLCASMQGPQNQPQHFGDGTRLSIL.

The chain combines TRBV29-1 with TRBJ1-1; no clear D gene. The CDR3 is 13 amino acids. Germline V gene data show CDR1 as SQVTM and CDR2 as ANQGSEA. The V and J ends lost 0 bases and 5 bases respectively, with 10 bases between them. The CDR3 loop is CSVEDQPGTEAFF. CDR3 DNA: TGCAGCGTTGAAGATCAACCGGGAACTGAAGCTTTCTTT.

The chain is built from TRBV30 and TRBJ1-1; D gene uncertain. V lost 2 bases and J lost 4, with 14 bases in between. The CDR3 covers 14 residues. Germline V lookup: CDR1 GTSNPN, CDR2 SVGIG (reference sequence). Here the CDR3 reads CAWSPGLGTTEAFF. The CDR3 bases are TGTGCCTGGAGTCCCGGGTTAGGAACCACTGAAGCTTTCTTT.

V is TRBV7-2 and J is TRBJ2-7, with 8 bases matching TRBD1. The CDR3 spans 14 residues. Germline values: CDR1 SGHTA, CDR2 FQGNSA. Trimming took 1 base from V and 6 from J; bases not matched to a gene: 5. The CDR3 sequence is CASSLGTGLPEQYF. The CDR3 coding sequence is TGTGCCAGCAGCTTAGGGACAGGGCTCCCCGAGCAGTACTTC.

J is TRBJ2-1 and V is TRBV24-1, with 9 bases matching TRBD2. Germline CDR1 is KGHDR and CDR2 is SFDVKD. The trim removed 5 bases at V and 4 bases at J, leaving 8 bases unmatched. The CDR3 is 16 residues long. CDR3 DNA sequence: TGTGCCACCAGTGCGGTCGTAGCGGGGGAGTACAATGAGCAGTTCTTC. This gives the protein CATSAVVAGEYNEQFF.

This rearrangement joins TRBV21-1 to TRBJ2-1; TRBD2, the table's D call, was not compared with the DNA. TRBV21-1 is an annotated pseudogene. CDR3 length: 20 residues. The CDR3 DNA follows: TGTGCCAGCAGCAAGAAGACTAGCGGGGACCCGATCCCATCCTTCAATGAGCAGTTCTTC. Amino acid sequence: CASSKKTSGDPIPSFNEQFF.

This chain connects TRBV3-1 (or the pseudogene TRBV3-2) to TRBJ2-2; the match to TRBD2 covers 7 bases. This CDR3 has 20 residues. The germline V gene has CDR1 LGHDT and CDR2 YNNKEL (reference sequence). Unmatched junction bases numbered 14, after V lost 0 bases and J lost 1 base. CDR3 bases: TGTGCCAGCAGCCAAGAAATTGGGCTAGCGGCGCCAAGGAACACCGGGGAGCTGTTTTTT. Its protein is CASSQEIGLAAPRNTGELFF.

The chain combines TRBV28 with TRBJ1-4; tentatively, D is TRBD1 (5 bases). The CDR3 contains 15 residues. V lost 6 bases and J lost 1, with 12 bases in between. Germline V CDR1 and CDR2: MDHEN, SYDVKM. The CDR3: CASRRGLGTNEKLFF. DNA for the CDR3: TGTGCCAGCAGAAGGGGATTGGGAACTAATGAAAAACTGTTTTTT.

With regard to this clone: Other nucleotide sequences from this sample produce the same CDR3. This rearrangement joins TRBV5-1 to TRBJ2-2; the D gene is possibly TRBD1 (6 bases). Germline V lookup: CDR1 SGHRS, CDR2 YFSETQ. Trimming removed 2 bases from V and 2 bases from J, with 13 bases in between. The CDR3 has 16 amino acids. The CDR3 reads CASSLKGTLNTGELFF. CDR3 nucleotides: TGCGCCAGCAGCTTAAAAGGGACACTTAACACCGGGGAGCTGTTTTTT.

The chain carries TRBV30 and TRBJ1-5; 8 bases fit TRBD1. The J segment lost 7 bases and the V segment lost 1 base, leaving 3 bases of the junction unmatched. In germline, CDR1 is GTSNPN, CDR2 SVGIG (reference sequence). This CDR3 spans 13 amino acids. CDR3 sequence (DNA): TGTGCCTGGAGTGGGACAGGGAAACAGCCCCAGCATTTT. It codes for CAWSGTGKQPQHF.

This clone was detected only a few times. V gene TRBV10-3 combines with J gene TRBJ1-6; 8 bases agree with TRBD1. CDR1 and CDR2 from the germline V gene are ENHRY and SYGVKD. The V segment lost 6 bases and the J segment 10 bases; nucleotides outside the gene matches: 5. The CDR3 consists of 13 residues. The CDR3 protein is CAIRGQVGSPLHF. The CDR3 DNA is TGTGCCATCAGGGGACAGGTAGGCTCACCCCTCCACTTT.

This clone appeared once. This chain connects TRBV14 to TRBJ1-6; D not resolved. V was clipped by 3 bases and J by 9 bases, with 12 bases between them. Per the germline V gene, CDR1 is SGHDN and CDR2 is FVKESK. The CDR3 is 14 residues long. CDR3 in DNA: TGTGCCAGCAGCCAGAGCAATTCTGGTTCACCCCTCCACTTT. It yields the protein CASSQSNSGSPLHF.